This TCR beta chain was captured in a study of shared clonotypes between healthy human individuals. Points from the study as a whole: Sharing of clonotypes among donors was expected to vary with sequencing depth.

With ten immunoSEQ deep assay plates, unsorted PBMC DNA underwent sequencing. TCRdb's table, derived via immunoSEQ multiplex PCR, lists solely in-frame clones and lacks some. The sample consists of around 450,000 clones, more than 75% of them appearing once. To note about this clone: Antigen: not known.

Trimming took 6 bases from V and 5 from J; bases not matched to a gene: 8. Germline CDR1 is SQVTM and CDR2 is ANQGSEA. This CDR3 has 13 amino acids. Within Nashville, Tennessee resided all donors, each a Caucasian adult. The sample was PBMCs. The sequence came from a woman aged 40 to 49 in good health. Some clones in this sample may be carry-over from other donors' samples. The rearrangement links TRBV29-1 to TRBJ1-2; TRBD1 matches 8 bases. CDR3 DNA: TGCAGCGTAGCCCGGACAGGGAATTATGGCTACACCTTC. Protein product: CSVARTGNYGYTF.